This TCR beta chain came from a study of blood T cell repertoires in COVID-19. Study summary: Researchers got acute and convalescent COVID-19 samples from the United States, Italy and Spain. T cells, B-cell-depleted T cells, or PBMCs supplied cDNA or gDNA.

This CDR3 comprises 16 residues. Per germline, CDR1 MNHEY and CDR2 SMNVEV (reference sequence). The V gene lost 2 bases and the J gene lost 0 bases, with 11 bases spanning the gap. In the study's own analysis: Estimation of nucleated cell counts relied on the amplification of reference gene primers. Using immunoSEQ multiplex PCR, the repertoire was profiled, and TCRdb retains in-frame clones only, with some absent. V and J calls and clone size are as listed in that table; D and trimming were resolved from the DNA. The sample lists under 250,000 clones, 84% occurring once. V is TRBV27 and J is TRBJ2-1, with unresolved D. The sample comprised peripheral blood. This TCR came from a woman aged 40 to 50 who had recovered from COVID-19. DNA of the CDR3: TGTGCCAGCAGTTTACGCGGCCAGCACTCCTACAATGAGCAGTTCTTC. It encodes CASSLRGQHSYNEQFF.